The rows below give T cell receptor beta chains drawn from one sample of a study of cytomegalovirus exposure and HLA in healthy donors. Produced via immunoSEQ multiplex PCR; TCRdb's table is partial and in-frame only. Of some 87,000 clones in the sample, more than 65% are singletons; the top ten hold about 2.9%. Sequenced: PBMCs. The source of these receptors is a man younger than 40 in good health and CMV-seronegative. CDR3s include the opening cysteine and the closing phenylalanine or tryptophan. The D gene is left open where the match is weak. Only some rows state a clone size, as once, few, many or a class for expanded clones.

TGTGCCAGCAGCTTGGGACAGTCGAGCTCCTATAATTCACCCCTCCACTTT,CASSLGQSSSYNSPLHF,TRBJ1-6,TRBV5-4,NA,NA
TGTGCCAGTAGTATAGCCCGGACAGGGTCGGATGAAAAACTGTTTTTT,CASSIARTGSDEKLFF,TRBJ1-4,TRBV19,NA,TRBD1
TGTGCCAGCTCACCAGGACAACCTAATCAGCCCCAGCATTTT,CASSPGQPNQPQHF,TRBJ1-5,TRBV18,NA,NA
TGTGCCAGCAGTCCCCCGGGACAGGCATCTCCCCTCCACTTT,CASSPPGQASPLHF,TRBJ1-6,TRBV27,NA,TRBD1
TGTGCCATCAGTGAAGTGGGACAGGGGAACTATGGCTACACCTTC,CAISEVGQGNYGYTF,TRBJ1-2,TRBV10-3,NA,TRBD1
TGTGCCAGCAGCCCCGGACTCGGGCAGCAGTACTTC,CASSPGLGQQYF,TRBJ2-7,TRBV5-6,NA,NA
TGTGCCAGCTCACCTGACTTCTCTGGGGCCAACGTCCTGACTTTC,CASSPDFSGANVLTF,TRBJ2-6,TRBV18,few,NA
TGCGCCAGCAGCGGGGGGGGTGCAGGCACCTCTTCCTACGAGCAGTACTTC,CASSGGGAGTSSYEQYF,TRBJ2-7,TRBV5-1,NA,TRBD2
TGTGCCAGCAGCCTCCGGGGGAGGGGTGCCAATCAGCCCCAGCATTTT,CASSLRGRGANQPQHF,TRBJ1-5,TRBV2,NA,NA
TGCGCCAGCAGCTCAGCGGGGTCAGACACTGAAGCTTTCTTT,CASSSAGSDTEAFF,TRBJ1-1,TRBV5-1,NA,NA
TGCGCCAGCAGCTACCTCGGGACAGCCTCTGGAAACACCATATATTTT,CASSYLGTASGNTIYF,TRBJ1-3,TRBV5-1,NA,TRBD1
TGTGCCAGCAGCACCTCCGGGACAGGGCGCTTTAATGAAAAACTGTTTTTT,CASSTSGTGRFNEKLFF,TRBJ1-4,TRBV13,NA,TRBD1
TGTGCCAGCAGCCCGGATCTAGCGGGGAGCTCCTACAATGAGCAGTTCTTC,CASSPDLAGSSYNEQFF,TRBJ2-1,TRBV5-8,NA,TRBD2
TGTGCCAGCAGCTTGCTGGACAGCATGCACTCCTTC,CASSLLDSMHSF,TRBJ1-2,TRBV5-5,few,NA
TGCGCCAGCAGCCAAGAGCGGGCTGGCAATTCACCCCTCCACTTT,CASSQERAGNSPLHF,TRBJ1-6,TRBV4-1,few,NA
TGTGCCAGCAGTCTCTCCGGCAGGTCCTACAATGAGCAGTTCTTC,CASSLSGRSYNEQFF,TRBJ2-1,TRBV6-1,few,NA
TGTGCCAGCAGCCGTACCGGACAGGGGAACACTGAAGCTTTCTTT,CASSRTGQGNTEAFF,TRBJ1-1,TRBV7-9,NA,TRBD1
TGTGCCAGCAGCTTAGATGGAGAACAGGAGTTCTTC,CASSLDGEQEFF,TRBJ2-1,TRBV7-9,once,NA
TGCAGCGGCCGGACAGGGGGCTTGACTGAAGCTTTCTTT,CSGRTGGLTEAFF,TRBJ1-1,TRBV29-1,NA,TRBD1
TGTGCCAGCAGTGACTCTTCTAGCGGGGGGGCAGATACGCAGTATTTT,CASSDSSSGGADTQYF,TRBJ2-3,TRBV6-4,NA,TRBD2
TGTGCCAGCGGCGTGACAGGCTCTGGAAACACCATATATTTT,CASGVTGSGNTIYF,TRBJ1-3,TRBV25-1,NA,NA
TGTGCCAGCAGCTTAGACAGGGGAGAGACCCAGTACTTC,CASSLDRGETQYF,TRBJ2-5,TRBV7-2,NA,TRBD1
TGTGCCAGCAGCACGTTCCGGGACAGGCTCTATGGCTACACCTTC,CASSTFRDRLYGYTF,TRBJ1-2,TRBV7-2,NA,TRBD1
TGTGCCAGCAGTTACCGACAGACAGGGGACTATCAGCCCCAGCATTTT,CASSYRQTGDYQPQHF,TRBJ1-5,TRBV6-6,NA,TRBD1
TGTGCCAGCAGCTTAGTGAGACAGGGGGCAACAGAAGCTTTCTTT,CASSLVRQGATEAFF,TRBJ1-1,TRBV7-9,few,TRBD1
TGTGCCAGCAGCAAATGGACAGACCAAGAGACCCAGTACTTC,CASSKWTDQETQYF,TRBJ2-5,TRBV5-4,NA,NA
TGCGCCAGCAGCCCGACGACAGTTTCTGGAAACACCATATATTTT,CASSPTTVSGNTIYF,TRBJ1-3,TRBV4-1,NA,NA
TGTGCCTGGAGTAAAGGCAGGGAATACGAGCAGTACTTC,CAWSKGREYEQYF,TRBJ2-7,TRBV30,NA,NA
TGTGCCACCAGCAGATTAACTAGCGGGGGGGTAATGGATACGCAGTATTTT,CATSRLTSGGVMDTQYF,TRBJ2-3,TRBV15,NA,TRBD2
TGTGCCAGCTCACCAGGACAGGGCGGAGAGACCCAGTACTTC,CASSPGQGGETQYF,TRBJ2-5,TRBV18,NA,TRBD1
TGTGCCAGAGGACAGCCTGAAGCTTTCTTT,CARGQPEAFF,TRBJ1-1,TRBV2,few,NA
TGTGCCAGCAGTTTCGGGGACACTGAAGCTTTCTTT,CASSFGDTEAFF,TRBJ1-1,TRBV6-1,NA,NA
TGTGCCAGCAGTCAGGGGGTCCTGGCGTCGGCTGAAGCTTTCTTT,CASSQGVLASAEAFF,TRBJ1-1,TRBV28,NA,TRBD1
TGTGCCAGTAGTGACAGACAGGGTTTTGATACGCAGTATTTT,CASSDRQGFDTQYF,TRBJ2-3,TRBV19,NA,TRBD1
TGTGCCTGGAGTATGAGCTCTGGAAACACCATATATTTT,CAWSMSSGNTIYF,TRBJ1-3,TRBV30,few,NA
TGTGCCAGCAGCTTTCCAGACAGGGGCTCCCGGGGAGATACGCAGTATTTT,CASSFPDRGSRGDTQYF,TRBJ2-3,TRBV7-9,NA,TRBD1
TGTGCCAGCAGTTTATGGCTCCCAGGGAGCAATCAGCCCCAGCATTTT,CASSLWLPGSNQPQHF,TRBJ1-5,TRBV28,NA,NA
TGTGCCAGCTCACCACCGTCAGGGGGGACTGAAGCTTTCTTT,CASSPPSGGTEAFF,TRBJ1-1,TRBV18,few,TRBD1
TGTGCCAGCAGTTTAGGGACAGGGGATATTTCACCCCTCCACTTT,CASSLGTGDISPLHF,TRBJ1-6,TRBV28,NA,TRBD1
TGTGCCAGCGGGGGACAGGGAGCCTACGAGCAGTACTTC,CASGGQGAYEQYF,TRBJ2-7,TRBV27,few,TRBD1